A single sample is the source of the 17 T cell receptor beta chains below, sequenced in a study of vaccination and CD4 T cells after COVID-19. Indicated time point: late sampling 161 to 241 days after vaccination in a few convalescent patients. Treatment defined: 10-day PBMC culture with coronavirus spike peptide pools or control peptides (ViraFEST assay). Sequencing of the DNA from cultured CD4+ T cells was carried out with the Oncomine TCR Beta short-read assay. TCRdb reprocessed the PCR reads with MiXCR, giving one entry per CDR3 protein. The table includes some 25,000 distinct CDR3 sequences, 25% to 35% detected once. Antigen specificity for these receptors is unknown. The starting material was CD4+ T cells from blood, cultured in vitro, obtained about 7 months after SARS-CoV-2 vaccination. All receptors come from a human donor who had recovered from COVID-19.

This chain joins TRBV18 and TRBJ2-5; 7 bases map to TRBD1. CDR3 length: 13 residues. The junction had 2 bases not matched to a gene; V was cut back by 3 bases and J by 4 bases. Germline CDR1 is KGHSH and CDR2 is LQKENI. Here the CDR3 reads CASSPRTGETQYF. Here the CDR3 DNA reads TGTGCCAGCTCACCCCGGACAGGAGAGACCCAGTACTTC.

The chain is built from TRBV28 and TRBJ1-3, with 8 bases lining up with TRBD1. CDR3 size: 15 residues. CDR1 is MDHEN and CDR2 is SYDVKM in the germline V gene. Germline trimming cut 7 bases from V and 0 bases from J; bases unmatched to any gene: 5. Written as DNA, the CDR3 is TGTGCCAGCATCGACAGGGGAAGCTCTGGAAACACCATATATTTT. Translation: CASIDRGSSGNTIYF. The variable domain in full, with the rest retrieved from reference TRBV28 and TRBJ1-3, is DVKVTQSSRYLVKRTGEKVFLECVQDMDHENMFWYRQDPGLGLRLIYFSYDVKMKEKGDIPEGYSVSREKKERFSLILESASTNQTSMYLCASIDRGSSGNTIYFGEGSWLTVV.

This clonotype was seen more than once but under ten times. This rearrangement joins TRBV7-9 to TRBJ1-1, with a possible D match to TRBD1 (5 bases). With 4 bases removed from V and 8 bases from J, the gap between germline ends came to 14 bases. CDR1 is SEHNR, CDR2 FQNEAQ, per germline (reference sequence). CDR3 size: 13 residues. The CDR3 bases are TGTGCCAGCAGCTCGAAATGGGACTCCGAAGCTTTCTTT. It is translated as CASSSKWDSEAFF.

The gene calls are TRBV4-1 and TRBJ1-6; possibly TRBD1 for D (6 bases). Germline V gives CDR1 MGHRA, CDR2 YSYEKL. Trimming took off 0 bases at V and 2 bases at J, with 8 bases between the two ends. This CDR3 has 16 residues. CDR3 sequence: CASSQEGGAYNSPLHF. CDR3 nucleotides: TGCGCCAGCAGCCAAGAAGGGGGGGCCTATAATTCACCCCTCCACTTT.

By share, this clonotype counts as medium-sized. CDR3 in amino acids: CSASLTGDGGNQPQHF. As DNA, the CDR3 is TGCAGTGCTAGCCTGACAGGGGACGGGGGCAATCAGCCCCAGCATTTT. The gene calls are TRBV20-1 and TRBJ1-5; 8 nucleotides match TRBD1. This CDR3 is built from 16 residues. V shed 3 bases and J 2 bases; nucleotides not matched to a gene: 9. Germline V gene lookup returns CDR1 DFQATT and CDR2 SNEGSKA (reference sequence).

V gene TRBV28 combines with J gene TRBJ2-7; D is ambiguous. The germline gives CDR1 MDHEN, CDR2 SYDVKM. The CDR3 consists of 12 residues. V was pared by 3 bases and J by 3 bases, with 6 bases between. This CDR3 reads CASSLSGYEQYF. CDR3 nucleotide sequence: TGTGCCAGCAGTTTGTCGGGCTACGAGCAGTACTTC.

The V gene is TRBV5-4, the J gene TRBJ2-5, with D perhaps TRBD1 (6 bases). The germline V gene encodes CDR1 SGHNT and CDR2 YYREEE (reference sequence). Trimming removed 3 bases at V and 4 bases at J, with 13 bases between. This CDR3 comprises 14 residues. For the CDR3, the DNA is TGTGCCAGCAGCTCACAGGGTTCGGGAGAGACCCAGTACTTC. Residues: CASSSQGSGETQYF.

In its sample, this clonotype was seen a few times. This chain links TRBV28 with TRBJ1-1; 8 bases fit TRBD1. Germline V gene data show CDR1 as MDHEN and CDR2 as SYDVKM. The J segment lost 10 bases and the V segment lost 10 bases, leaving 8 bases of the junction unmatched. This CDR3 has 11 amino acids. The CDR3 region is CATATRGRAFF. In DNA, the CDR3 is TGTGCCACCGCCACCAGGGGGCGAGCTTTCTTT.

The chain has TRBV20-1 and TRBJ2-1; tentatively, D is TRBD2 (6 bases). The CDR3 contains 14 residues. V lost 6 bases to trimming and J lost 3 bases, with 15 bases between them. In germline, CDR1 is DFQATT, CDR2 SNEGSKA (reference sequence). CDR3: CSAARLVYYNEQFF. The CDR3 bases are TGCAGTGCCGCCAGACTAGTGTACTACAATGAGCAGTTCTTC.

This clonotype was recorded a few times. This chain connects TRBV6-1 to TRBJ2-5; possibly TRBD2 for D (6 bases). Trimming cost V 5 bases and J 2 bases, with 18 bases left between them. Per the germline V gene, CDR1 is MNHNS and CDR2 is SASEGT. The CDR3 sequence is 16 residues long. This CDR3 is CASSRGSHGDQETQYF. The CDR3 DNA sequence: TGTGCCAGCAGTCGGGGGAGTCACGGGGATCAAGAGACCCAGTACTTC.

The chain combines TRBV20-1 with TRBJ2-3; weak D call: TRBD1 (6 bases). Germline V gene sequence: CDR1 DFQATT, CDR2 SNEGSKA (reference sequence). Trimming pared 4 bases from V and 1 base from J, leaving 18 bases between. There are 16 residues in the CDR3. The CDR3 protein is CSAKDPQGQGTDTQYF. Written as DNA, the CDR3 is TGCAGTGCTAAAGATCCCCAGGGACAAGGCACAGATACGCAGTATTTT.

A note on this clonotype: Germline is not matched at one junction end, which may reflect a read error. V usage is TRBV6-1 and J usage is TRBJ2-7; D is possibly TRBD1 or TRBD2 (5 bases each). This CDR3 comprises 14 residues. Germline CDR1 reads MNHNS; CDR2 reads SASEGT. This CDR3 reads CASSFRGNLIEQHF. The DNA for the CDR3 is TGTGCCAGCAGCTTTCGGGGCAACCTTATCGAGCAGCACTTC.

This clonotype was seen more than once but under ten times. The chain is built from TRBV6-5 and TRBJ2-7; D is unresolved. CDR3 length equals 15 residues. Trimming took off 0 bases at V and 7 bases at J, with 16 bases between the two ends. The germline gives CDR1 MNHEY, CDR2 SVGAGI. The CDR3 loop reads CASSYSRTNPREQYF. The CDR3 DNA reads TGTGCCAGCAGTTACTCGAGGACGAATCCGCGGGAGCAGTACTTC.

About this clonotype itself: A much larger clone sits a single nucleotide away, making a read error possible. The V and J genes are TRBV7-8 and TRBJ2-1; D uncertain. The CDR3 runs to 14 residues. The germline V gene has CDR1 SGHVS and CDR2 FQNEAQ. V dropped 1 base and J dropped 4 bases, with 8 bases sitting between them. CDR3 protein: CASSLVHLYNEQFF. The CDR3 DNA reads as TGTGCCAGCAGCTTAGTGCACTTGTACAATGAGCAGTTCTTC.

This chain links TRBV18 with TRBJ1-1; 7 bases are shared with TRBD1. CDR1 is KGHSH and CDR2 is LQKENI in the germline V gene. This CDR3 is 14 amino acids long. The V segment lost 4 bases and the J segment 1 base; nucleotides outside the gene matches: 3. Here the CDR3 DNA reads TGTGCCAGCTCACGTACAGGGGAGAACACTGAAGCTTTCTTT. Amino acids: CASSRTGENTEAFF.

This clonotype was counted many times. The chain recombines TRBV7-9 with TRBJ1-6, with D tentatively TRBD1 (6 bases). V was pared by 3 bases and J by 9 bases, with 6 bases between. The CDR3 totals 12 residues. CDR1 is SEHNR, CDR2 FQNEAQ, per germline (reference sequence). CDR3 coding DNA: TGTGCCAGCAGCTTGGGGGCTTCACCCCTCCACTTT. It is translated as CASSLGASPLHF.

The chain carries TRBV6-4 and TRBJ1-1, with a weak D call TRBD1 (5 bases). Germline V lookup: CDR1 MRHNA, CDR2 SNTAGT. Trimming took off 6 bases at V and 1 base at J, with 9 bases between the two ends. The CDR3 is made up of 13 amino acids. Here the CDR3 reads CASSRAPNTEAFF. As DNA, the CDR3 is TGTGCCAGCAGCAGGGCCCCGAACACTGAAGCTTTCTTT.